The 26 T cell receptor beta chains given below trace back to one sample, sequenced in a study of PD-1 blockade in classical Hodgkin lymphoma. Brentuximab vedotin exposure varied, and every patient relapsed after autologous stem cell transplantation. CD4+ T cells were purified from thawed PBMCs by negative selection. The protocol was immunoSEQ multiplex PCR, while the TCRdb copy is restricted to in-frame clones and leaves out a portion. The sample lists about 27,000 clones; more than 60% were seen once. Sequenced material: CD4+ T cells from blood, taken at baseline. The receptors were gathered from a human donor with classical Hodgkin lymphoma.

This chain joins TRBV6-1 and TRBJ1-1; maybe TRBD1 (6 bases). The V gene lost 6 bases and the J gene lost 5 bases, with 16 bases spanning the gap. The CDR3 covers 14 residues. In germline, CDR1 is MNHNS, CDR2 SASEGT. The CDR3 DNA reads TGTGCCAGCAGCGAACACACAGGGCGGACTGAAGCTTTCTTT. As protein: CASSEHTGRTEAFF.

V and J are TRBV12-5 and TRBJ1-5; D may be TRBD1 (6 bases). V gave up 0 bases and J gave up 5 bases, with 17 bases separating them. The CDR3 runs 17 residues. Germline values: CDR1 LGHNT, CDR2 FRNRAP. The CDR3 is CASGLVLSGHFHQPQHF. CDR3 in DNA: TGTGCTAGTGGTTTGGTACTGTCGGGACATTTCCATCAGCCCCAGCATTTT.

This chain joins TRBV6-5 and TRBJ1-3; 9 bases line up with TRBD1. Trimming took 1 base from V and 1 from J; bases not matched to a gene: 2. Germline V gives CDR1 MNHEY, CDR2 SVGAGI. This CDR3 contains 16 residues. CDR3 loop: CASSYYGTGSGNTIYF. In DNA form, the CDR3 reads TGTGCCAGCAGTTACTATGGGACAGGGTCTGGAAACACCATATATTTT.

V and J are TRBV5-1 and TRBJ2-1; D is unclear. This CDR3 has 12 amino acids. Germline V CDR1 and CDR2: SGHRS, YFSETQ. The V end lost 0 bases, the J end lost 6 bases, and 4 bases lay between the germline ends. CDR3 bases: TGCGCCAGCAGCTTGGGTCTCAATGAGCAGTTCTTC. Translation: CASSLGLNEQFF.

This chain links TRBV7-2 with TRBJ2-3; D is perhaps TRBD1 (7 bases). The CDR3 length is 16 residues. Looked up from germline, CDR1 is SGHTA and CDR2 is FQGNSA. V lost 2 bases and J 7 bases, leaving 19 bases between the germline ends. CDR3 DNA: TGTGCCAGCAGCTTAAGTGGGGGGACAGCACAATATACGCAGTATTTT. It encodes CASSLSGGTAQYTQYF.

There are a few counts of this clone. J is TRBJ2-7 and V is TRBV6-6; no definite D call. CDR3 length: 14 amino acids. Germline CDR1 reads MNHNY; CDR2 reads SVGAGI (reference sequence). Trimming took 2 bases from V and 9 from J, leaving 17 bases between them. CDR3 amino acids: CASSYSVRPRGQYF. As DNA, the CDR3 is TGTGCCAGCAGTTACAGCGTCAGGCCGAGAGGGCAGTACTTC.

The chain employs TRBV6-5 and TRBJ2-2, with TRBD2 matching 10 bases. Per the germline V gene, CDR1 is MNHEY and CDR2 is SVGAGI. The junction had 7 bases not matched to a gene; V was cut back by 10 bases and J by 5 bases. The CDR3 contains 14 residues. The CDR3 protein is CATQAGGLTGELFF. CDR3 nucleotide sequence: TGTGCCACCCAAGCGGGGGGGCTTACCGGGGAGCTGTTTTTT.

This chain connects TRBV15 to TRBJ2-7; D gene uncertain. The germline gives CDR1 LNHNV, CDR2 YYDKDF (reference sequence). This CDR3 region has 14 residues. Trimming removed 5 bases at V and 4 bases at J, with 15 bases between. In DNA form, the CDR3 reads TGTGCCACCAGCGTACACAACACCAGATACGAGCAGTACTTC. Amino acid sequence: CATSVHNTRYEQYF.

The sample holds a few counts of this clone. This sequence joins TRBV2 and TRBJ2-7, with 7 bases identical to TRBD1. Per germline, CDR1 SNHLY and CDR2 FYNNEI. V lost 5 bases, J lost 0 bases, and 1 base stayed unmatched. The CDR3 is made up of 13 amino acids. The CDR3: CASSWDSSYEQYF. In DNA form, the CDR3 reads TGTGCCAGCAGTTGGGACAGCTCCTACGAGCAGTACTTC.

The table lists this clone with a few counts. The DNA of the CDR3 is TGTGCCAGCCTCCCCGACAGGGTGACTAACTATGGCTACACCTTC. It specifies CASLPDRVTNYGYTF. This chain connects TRBV6-1 to TRBJ1-2; the match to TRBD1 covers 7 bases. The CDR3 extends over 15 amino acids. The J segment lost 0 bases and the V segment lost 8 bases, leaving 9 bases of the junction unmatched. Germline V gene lookup returns CDR1 MNHNS and CDR2 SASEGT.

The chain is built from TRBV5-5 and TRBJ2-5, with D possibly TRBD1 on 6 matching bases. This CDR3 is 15 amino acids long. V gave up 3 bases and J gave up 5 bases, with 17 bases separating them. Germline V gives CDR1 SGHKS, CDR2 YYEKEE (reference sequence). The CDR3 nucleotides are TGTGCCAGCAGCTCCCGATCAGGGGCAGAGGAGACCCAGTACTTC. The encoded protein is CASSSRSGAEETQYF.

The CDR3 sequence: CASSPRQGRITEAFF. The CDR3 DNA reads TGTGCCAGCAGCCCGCGACAGGGGAGGATCACTGAAGCTTTCTTT. The chain employs TRBV7-9 and TRBJ1-1; 8 bases are a match to TRBD1. J gave up 4 bases and V 5 bases, and 9 bases lay outside the gene matches. Looked up from germline, CDR1 is SEHNR and CDR2 is FQNEAQ (reference sequence). The CDR3 loop spans 15 amino acids.

The chain joins TRBV6-5 to TRBJ1-2; weak D call: TRBD1 (5 bases). There are 13 residues in the CDR3. The germline CDR1 and CDR2 sequences are MNHEY and SVGAGI. Trimming shortened V by 4 bases and J by 4 bases, and 10 bases separated the two germline ends. The CDR3 coding sequence is TGTGCCAGCAGTTCGGGACCTTCCTATGGCTACACCTTC. Translated: CASSSGPSYGYTF.

This clone was detected only a few times. V usage is TRBV5-4 and J usage is TRBJ2-2; 8 bases agree with TRBD2. CDR3 length equals 16 residues. Per germline, CDR1 SGHNT and CDR2 YYREEE (reference sequence). Trimming removed 4 bases from V and 2 bases from J; junction bases left unmatched: 7. The CDR3 spells CASSREGRTNTGELFF. The DNA for the CDR3 is TGTGCCAGCAGCCGGGAGGGACGGACCAACACCGGGGAGCTGTTTTTT.

The chain employs TRBV5-1 and TRBJ2-7; 14 positions match TRBD2. J lost 3 bases, V lost 1 base, and 3 bases had no gene match. CDR3 length: 16 amino acids. Germline CDR1 is SGHRS and CDR2 is YFSETQ. The CDR3 here is CASSLRTSGGNYEQYF. As DNA, the CDR3 is TGCGCCAGCAGCTTGCGGACTAGCGGGGGGAACTACGAGCAGTACTTC.

The chain joins TRBV7-2 to TRBJ2-2; maybe TRBD2 (7 bases). Trimming shortened V by 2 bases and J by 4 bases, and 14 bases separated the two germline ends. Germline V gene sequence: CDR1 SGHTA, CDR2 FQGNSA. CDR3 size: 16 residues. The CDR3 region has the DNA TGTGCCAGCAGCTTAAGGCGGGGGCAGAGCACCGGGGAGCTGTTTTTT. Translated: CASSLRRGQSTGELFF. Full variable domain (outside the CDR3, taken from reference TRBV7-2 and TRBJ2-2): GAGVSQSPSNKVTEKGKDVELRCDPISGHTALYWYRQSLGQGLEFLIYFQGNSAPDKSGLPSDRFSAERTGGSVSTLTIQRTQQEDSAVYLCASSLRRGQSTGELFFGEGSRLTVL.

This clone was counted a single time. The rearrangement joins TRBV19 to TRBJ1-2; D is uncertain. Germline V CDR1 and CDR2: LNHDA, SQIVND (reference sequence). V was clipped by 0 bases and J by 5 bases, with 7 bases between them. The CDR3 contains 13 residues. The CDR3 DNA sequence: TGTGCCAGTAGTATAGACACAGAGTATGGCTACACCTTC. It translates to CASSIDTEYGYTF.

J is TRBJ1-5 and V is TRBV6-1; 10 nucleotides line up with TRBD1. The V and J ends lost 8 bases and 7 bases, in that order; junction bases with no gene match: 5. From germline, CDR1 is MNHNS and CDR2 SASEGT. CDR3 length: 13 residues. For the CDR3, the DNA is TGTGCCAGCCGGGACAGGGGCGAACAGCCCCAGCATTTT. It yields the protein CASRDRGEQPQHF.

In its sample, this clone was seen once. This chain connects TRBV19 to TRBJ2-7; 7 positions agree with TRBD1. CDR1 and CDR2 (germline): LNHDA, SQIVND (reference sequence). The ends lost 4 bases at V and 1 base at J; junction bases unmatched: 4. The CDR3 covers 14 residues. CDR3 coding DNA: TGTGCCAGTAGTACAGGGGGATATTCCTACGAGCAGTACTTC. This encodes CASSTGGYSYEQYF.

This chain uses TRBV29-1 with TRBJ2-1, with 8 bases lining up with TRBD2. Germline CDR1 and CDR2: SQVTM and ANQGSEA. The CDR3 has 12 residues. The CDR3 spells CVAGGAGNEQFF. As DNA, the CDR3 is TGCGTCGCCGGGGGGGCCGGGAATGAGCAGTTCTTC.

This clone was detected a few times. This chain connects TRBV4-3 to TRBJ1-1; D is uncertain. V was clipped by 0 bases and J by 1 base, with 12 bases between them. Per the germline V gene, CDR1 is LGHNA and CDR2 is YSLEER. There are 16 residues in the CDR3. The chain's CDR3 is CASSQDEWHKNTEAFF. The DNA of the CDR3 is TGCGCCAGCAGCCAAGATGAATGGCATAAGAACACTGAAGCTTTCTTT.

The V call is TRBV5-1, the J call TRBJ2-5; the D gene is possibly TRBD2 (6 bases). With 4 bases removed from V and 2 bases from J, the gap between germline ends came to 18 bases. Germline V lookup: CDR1 SGHRS, CDR2 YFSETQ. This CDR3 is built from 16 residues. The CDR3: CASSQGVASEQETQYF. The CDR3 nucleotides read TGCGCCAGCAGCCAGGGTGTCGCTAGCGAGCAAGAGACCCAGTACTTC.

The chain joins TRBV6-6 to TRBJ2-7; a possible D gene is TRBD1 (6 bases). This CDR3 spans 14 amino acids. Trimming stripped 6 bases from V and 3 bases from J, with 15 bases between. Germline CDR1 reads MNHNY; CDR2 reads SVGAGI (reference sequence). The CDR3 region is CASRQGQLGYEQYF. The CDR3 DNA reads as TGTGCCAGCAGGCAGGGACAACTTGGCTACGAGCAGTACTTC.

The chain employs TRBV6-6 and TRBJ2-1; 7 bases agree with TRBD2. The length of the CDR3 is 16 residues. Trimming at V came to 6 bases and at J to 4 bases, leaving 12 bases not matched to a gene. The V gene's germline CDR1 is MNHNY and CDR2 SVGAGI (reference sequence). CDR3 in amino acids: CASRPNLADLYNEQFF. The CDR3 DNA reads TGTGCCAGCAGACCAAATCTAGCGGATTTGTACAATGAGCAGTTCTTC.

This clone was seen only a few times. This chain connects TRBV30 to TRBJ1-2, with D possibly matching TRBD1 (6 bases). Trimming pared 8 bases from V and 5 bases from J, leaving 18 bases between. Germline CDR1 is GTSNPN and CDR2 is SVGIG (reference sequence). This CDR3 comprises 13 residues. The CDR3 nucleotides are TGTGCCCACAACAGGGAGGTTCCTTATGGCTACACCTTC. It is translated as CAHNREVPYGYTF.

This clone was found a few times. This sequence joins TRBV5-1 and TRBJ1-5; D unclear. The germline V and J ends were trimmed by 0 bases and 1 base, with 14 bases remaining between them. The CDR3 consists of 17 residues. Germline V CDR1 and CDR2: SGHRS, YFSETQ. The CDR3 protein is CASSLEPPIKSNQPQHF. CDR3 nucleotide sequence: TGCGCCAGCAGCTTGGAACCTCCCATTAAGAGCAATCAGCCCCAGCATTTT.